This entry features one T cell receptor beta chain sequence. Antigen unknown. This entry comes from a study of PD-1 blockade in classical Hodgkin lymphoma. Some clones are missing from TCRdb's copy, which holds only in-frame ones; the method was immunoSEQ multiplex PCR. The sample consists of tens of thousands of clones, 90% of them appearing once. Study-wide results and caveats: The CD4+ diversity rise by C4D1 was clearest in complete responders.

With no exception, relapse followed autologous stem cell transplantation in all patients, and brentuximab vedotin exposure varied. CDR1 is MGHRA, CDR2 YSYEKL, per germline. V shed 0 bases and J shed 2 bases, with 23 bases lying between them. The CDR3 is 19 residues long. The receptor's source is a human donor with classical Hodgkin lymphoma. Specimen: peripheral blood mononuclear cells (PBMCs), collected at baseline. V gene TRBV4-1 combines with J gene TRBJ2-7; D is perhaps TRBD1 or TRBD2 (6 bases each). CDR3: CASSQEGGFVNPSTYEQYF. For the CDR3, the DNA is TGCGCCAGCAGCCAAGAAGGGGGGTTCGTCAACCCGTCTACCTACGAGCAGTACTTC.